A selection of T cell receptor beta chains follows, all from one sample in a study of siplizumab effects on memory and regulatory T cells. The method was immunoSEQ multiplex PCR; TCRdb's version includes in-frame clones alone and lacks a portion of them. The data show about 120,000 clones, just under 95% seen once. The sequencing sample was made of non-Treg CD4+ T cells sorted from blood. The receptors come from a human donor in good health. CDR3s include the opening cysteine and the closing phenylalanine or tryptophan. The order of the fields is D gene, V gene, clone size, J gene, CDR3 protein, CDR3 DNA. A D gene is named only where the DNA matches it firmly. Rows give clone size only sometimes, using once, few, many, or a class for an expanded clone.

D gene: -
V gene: TRBV7-3
clone size: -
J gene: TRBJ2-5
CDR3 protein: CASSLSREPQETQYF
CDR3 DNA: TGTGCCAGCAGCTTATCACGGGAGCCTCAAGAGACCCAGTACTTC

D gene: -
V gene: TRBV7-9
clone size: -
J gene: TRBJ1-1
CDR3 protein: CASSSGKTVNTEAFF
CDR3 DNA: TGTGCCAGCAGCTCGGGAAAGACGGTGAACACTGAAGCTTTCTTT

D gene: -
V gene: TRBV7-2
clone size: few
J gene: TRBJ1-5
CDR3 protein: CASSYYSYSNQPQHF
CDR3 DNA: TGTGCCAGCAGCTACTACAGCTATAGCAATCAGCCCCAGCATTTT

D gene: -
V gene: TRBV11-1
clone size: -
J gene: TRBJ2-3
CDR3 protein: CASSLGPTDTQYF
CDR3 DNA: TGTGCCAGCAGCTTAGGCCCTACAGATACGCAGTATTTT

D gene: TRBD2
V gene: TRBV18
clone size: -
J gene: TRBJ2-4
CDR3 protein: CASFLAGQNIQYF
CDR3 DNA: TGTGCCAGCTTTTTAGCGGGGCAAAACATTCAGTACTTC

D gene: -
V gene: TRBV6-6
clone size: once
J gene: TRBJ1-1
CDR3 protein: CASAKGGTEAFF
CDR3 DNA: TGTGCCAGCGCCAAGGGGGGAACTGAAGCTTTCTTT

D gene: -
V gene: TRBV5-1
clone size: -
J gene: TRBJ2-6
CDR3 protein: CASSLVTVSGANVLTF
CDR3 DNA: TGCGCCAGCAGCTTGGTTACGGTATCTGGGGCCAACGTCCTGACTTTC

D gene: TRBD1
V gene: TRBV5-4
clone size: -
J gene: TRBJ2-7
CDR3 protein: CASSGRDRGEQYF
CDR3 DNA: TGTGCCAGCAGCGGCCGTGACAGGGGCGAGCAGTACTTC

D gene: -
V gene: TRBV29-1
clone size: -
J gene: TRBJ2-7
CDR3 protein: CSVRRPLTNEQYF
CDR3 DNA: TGCAGCGTTAGGCGGCCTCTAACCAACGAGCAGTACTTC

D gene: -
V gene: TRBV7-6
clone size: few
J gene: TRBJ1-1
CDR3 protein: CASSLEVGTEAFF
CDR3 DNA: TGTGCCAGCAGCTTAGAGGTGGGGACTGAAGCTTTCTTT

D gene: TRBD1
V gene: TRBV2
clone size: once
J gene: TRBJ1-1
CDR3 protein: CASGRTDRVNTEAFF
CDR3 DNA: TGTGCCAGCGGGCGGACGGACAGGGTGAACACTGAAGCTTTCTTT

D gene: -
V gene: TRBV11-2
clone size: -
J gene: TRBJ2-5
CDR3 protein: CASSLNTQETQYF
CDR3 DNA: TGTGCCAGCAGCTTAAATACACAAGAGACCCAGTACTTC

D gene: -
V gene: TRBV19
clone size: -
J gene: TRBJ1-2
CDR3 protein: CASSTSASNYGYTF
CDR3 DNA: TGTGCCAGTAGTACTTCTGCTTCTAACTATGGCTACACCTTC

D gene: -
V gene: TRBV27
clone size: -
J gene: TRBJ1-4
CDR3 protein: CASSLGGGTNEKLFF
CDR3 DNA: TGTGCCAGCAGTTTAGGGGGTGGAACTAATGAAAAACTGTTTTTT

D gene: TRBD2
V gene: TRBV7-2
clone size: -
J gene: TRBJ2-3
CDR3 protein: CASTIKTVAGEGTDTQYF
CDR3 DNA: TGTGCCAGCACCATAAAGACAGTAGCGGGGGAAGGGACAGATACGCAGTATTTT

D gene: -
V gene: TRBV11-1
clone size: -
J gene: TRBJ2-1
CDR3 protein: CASSLSRGSYNEQFF
CDR3 DNA: TGTGCCAGCAGCCTCAGCAGGGGCTCCTACAATGAGCAGTTCTTC

D gene: -
V gene: TRBV6-5
clone size: -
J gene: TRBJ1-2
CDR3 protein: CASRGKVNYGYTF
CDR3 DNA: TGTGCCAGCAGGGGAAAAGTTAACTATGGCTACACCTTC

D gene: -
V gene: TRBV6-5
clone size: -
J gene: TRBJ1-1
CDR3 protein: CASSYRSRGSDTEAFF
CDR3 DNA: TGTGCCAGCAGTTACCGAAGTCGAGGGTCGGACACTGAAGCTTTCTTT

D gene: -
V gene: TRBV5-1
clone size: -
J gene: TRBJ2-3
CDR3 protein: CASSLAPSGADTQYF
CDR3 DNA: TGCGCCAGCAGCTTGGCCCCCAGCGGCGCAGATACGCAGTATTTT

D gene: -
V gene: TRBV6-6
clone size: -
J gene: TRBJ2-1
CDR3 protein: CASSYGGYYNEQFF
CDR3 DNA: TGTGCCAGCAGTTACGGCGGGTACTACAATGAGCAGTTCTTC

D gene: -
V gene: TRBV4-3
clone size: -
J gene: TRBJ1-1
CDR3 protein: CASSQDLSTEAFF
CDR3 DNA: TGCGCCAGCAGCCAAGATTTGAGCACTGAAGCTTTCTTT

D gene: -
V gene: TRBV18
clone size: -
J gene: TRBJ2-7
CDR3 protein: CASSPPSARASYEQYF
CDR3 DNA: TGTGCCAGCTCACCACCATCGGCCAGAGCGTCCTACGAGCAGTACTTC

D gene: -
V gene: TRBV4-2
clone size: -
J gene: TRBJ1-4
CDR3 protein: CASSQDRRGGNEKLFF
CDR3 DNA: TGTGCCAGCAGCCAAGATCGGCGGGGTGGGAATGAAAAACTGTTTTTT

D gene: TRBD1
V gene: TRBV28
clone size: -
J gene: TRBJ1-1
CDR3 protein: CASSLDRGVRATEAFF
CDR3 DNA: TGTGCCAGCAGTCTCGACAGGGGAGTTCGGGCCACTGAAGCTTTCTTT

D gene: -
V gene: TRBV5-4
clone size: -
J gene: TRBJ1-1
CDR3 protein: CASSLGGGNTEAFF
CDR3 DNA: TGTGCCAGCAGCTTGGGTGGTGGGAACACTGAAGCTTTCTTT

D gene: -
V gene: TRBV5-4
clone size: -
J gene: TRBJ2-7
CDR3 protein: CASSLALAGYDEQYF
CDR3 DNA: TGTGCCAGCAGCTTGGCCTTGGCAGGGTACGACGAGCAGTACTTC

D gene: -
V gene: TRBV7-2
clone size: -
J gene: TRBJ2-3
CDR3 protein: CASSPHQVYTDTQYF
CDR3 DNA: TGTGCCAGCAGCCCGCACCAGGTTTACACAGATACGCAGTATTTT

D gene: -
V gene: TRBV7-8
clone size: -
J gene: TRBJ2-2
CDR3 protein: CASSLTRAGDPGELFF
CDR3 DNA: TGTGCCAGCAGCTTAACGCGGGCAGGGGATCCCGGGGAGCTGTTTTTT

D gene: -
V gene: TRBV27
clone size: -
J gene: TRBJ1-6
CDR3 protein: CASSSSGNDNSPLHF
CDR3 DNA: -

D gene: -
V gene: TRBV29-1
clone size: -
J gene: TRBJ2-7
CDR3 protein: CSVWTTNYEQYF
CDR3 DNA: TGCAGCGTGTGGACCACCAACTACGAGCAGTACTTC

D gene: TRBD1
V gene: TRBV5-8
clone size: -
J gene: TRBJ1-5
CDR3 protein: CASSSGQWSNQPQHF
CDR3 DNA: TGTGCCAGCAGCTCGGGACAGTGGAGCAATCAGCCCCAGCATTTT

D gene: -
V gene: TRBV19
clone size: -
J gene: TRBJ1-5
CDR3 protein: CASSIWQARDGPQHF
CDR3 DNA: TGTGCCAGTAGTATTTGGCAGGCGAGGGATGGGCCCCAGCATTTT

D gene: -
V gene: TRBV4-2
clone size: -
J gene: TRBJ2-3
CDR3 protein: CASSQEGGGGQTDTQYF
CDR3 DNA: TGTGCCAGCAGCCAAGAAGGTGGGGGGGGCCAGACAGATACGCAGTATTTT

D gene: TRBD1
V gene: TRBV18
clone size: -
J gene: TRBJ2-7
CDR3 protein: CASSPFSSGQYYSYEQYF
CDR3 DNA: TGTGCCAGCTCACCCTTCTCGTCGGGACAGTACTACTCCTACGAGCAGTACTTC

D gene: -
V gene: TRBV18
clone size: once
J gene: TRBJ1-4
CDR3 protein: CASSPSRMGNEKLFF
CDR3 DNA: TGTGCCAGCTCACCATCCCGTATGGGGAATGAAAAACTGTTTTTT

D gene: TRBD1
V gene: TRBV29-1
clone size: -
J gene: TRBJ1-5
CDR3 protein: CSVRGQGGEPQHF
CDR3 DNA: TGCAGCGTTCGAGGACAGGGCGGGGAGCCCCAGCATTTT

D gene: TRBD1
V gene: TRBV5-1
clone size: once
J gene: TRBJ2-7
CDR3 protein: CASSLEPGGSYEQYF
CDR3 DNA: TGCGCCAGCAGCTTGGAGCCAGGGGGCTCCTACGAGCAGTACTTC

D gene: TRBD2
V gene: TRBV19
clone size: -
J gene: TRBJ2-2
CDR3 protein: CASSYLSGTKAGELFF
CDR3 DNA: TGTGCCAGTAGTTACCTCTCCGGGACTAAGGCCGGGGAGCTGTTTTTT

D gene: TRBD2
V gene: TRBV4-2
clone size: once
J gene: TRBJ2-3
CDR3 protein: CASVQSLAGSDTQYF
CDR3 DNA: TGTGCCAGCGTCCAGTCACTAGCGGGTTCAGATACGCAGTATTTT

D gene: -
V gene: TRBV29-1
clone size: -
J gene: TRBJ1-2
CDR3 protein: CSVALVYGYTF
CDR3 DNA: TGCAGCGTTGCTCTGGTGTATGGCTACACCTTC

D gene: TRBD1
V gene: TRBV12-5
clone size: -
J gene: TRBJ2-1
CDR3 protein: CASHTGVLLNEQFF
CDR3 DNA: TGTGCTAGTCATACAGGGGTGCTCTTAAATGAGCAGTTCTTC

D gene: -
V gene: TRBV30
clone size: -
J gene: TRBJ1-1
CDR3 protein: CAWSRRVWDTEAFF
CDR3 DNA: TGTGCCTGGAGTCGGCGCGTATGGGACACTGAAGCTTTCTTT

D gene: TRBD1
V gene: TRBV4-2
clone size: -
J gene: TRBJ1-2
CDR3 protein: CASSQVGQGAGGYTF
CDR3 DNA: TGTGCCAGCAGCCAAGTGGGCCAGGGGGCGGGTGGCTACACCTTC

D gene: -
V gene: TRBV30
clone size: -
J gene: TRBJ1-2
CDR3 protein: CAWSVHYGYTF
CDR3 DNA: TGTGCCTGGAGTGTCCACTATGGCTACACCTTC

D gene: -
V gene: TRBV9
clone size: -
J gene: TRBJ1-6
CDR3 protein: CASSPNPYGSSYNSPLHF
CDR3 DNA: TGTGCCAGCAGCCCCAACCCTTATGGCAGCTCCTATAATTCACCCCTCCACTTT

D gene: -
V gene: TRBV5-1
clone size: once
J gene: TRBJ1-1
CDR3 protein: CASSLWTPNTEAFF
CDR3 DNA: TGCGCCAGCAGCTTGTGGACACCGAACACTGAAGCTTTCTTT

D gene: -
V gene: TRBV19
clone size: -
J gene: TRBJ1-3
CDR3 protein: CASSDRSSGNTIYF
CDR3 DNA: TGTGCCAGTAGTGACCGAAGTTCTGGAAACACCATATATTTT

D gene: TRBD2
V gene: TRBV7-2
clone size: -
J gene: TRBJ2-3
CDR3 protein: CASSSRLADPTDFANTQYF
CDR3 DNA: TGTGCCAGCAGCTCCAGACTAGCGGATCCCACCGATTTCGCCAATACGCAGTATTTT

D gene: -
V gene: TRBV7-2
clone size: -
J gene: TRBJ1-3
CDR3 protein: CASSLPLGGNTIYF
CDR3 DNA: TGTGCCAGCAGCTTACCACTGGGCGGAAACACCATATATTTT

D gene: -
V gene: TRBV5-1
clone size: -
J gene: TRBJ2-7
CDR3 protein: CASSLERVYYEQYF
CDR3 DNA: TGCGCCAGCAGCTTAGAACGGGTTTACTACGAGCAGTACTTC

D gene: -
V gene: TRBV2
clone size: -
J gene: TRBJ2-1
CDR3 protein: CASSEGQNNEQFF
CDR3 DNA: TGTGCCAGCAGTGAAGGGCAGAACAATGAGCAGTTCTTC

D gene: -
V gene: TRBV7-9
clone size: -
J gene: TRBJ1-2
CDR3 protein: CASSLPGSMKGYTF
CDR3 DNA: TGTGCCAGCAGCTTGCCGGGGTCTATGAAGGGCTACACCTTC

D gene: -
V gene: TRBV4-1
clone size: -
J gene: TRBJ2-3
CDR3 protein: CASSQVGTQDTQYF
CDR3 DNA: TGCGCCAGCAGCCAAGTCGGGACTCAAGATACGCAGTATTTT

D gene: TRBD1
V gene: TRBV28
clone size: -
J gene: TRBJ2-7
CDR3 protein: CASSVGQGGSYEQYF
CDR3 DNA: TGTGCCAGCAGTGTGGGACAGGGAGGCTCCTACGAGCAGTACTTC

D gene: TRBD1
V gene: TRBV7-2
clone size: -
J gene: TRBJ1-2
CDR3 protein: CASSAVTGTYGYTF
CDR3 DNA: TGTGCCAGCAGCGCGGTGACAGGGACCTATGGCTACACCTTC

D gene: TRBD2
V gene: TRBV5-6
clone size: -
J gene: TRBJ2-2
CDR3 protein: CASSWTSGGNTGELFF
CDR3 DNA: TGTGCCAGCAGCTGGACTAGCGGGGGGAACACCGGGGAGCTGTTTTTT